The 10 T cell receptor beta chains reported below all come from one sample, sequenced in a study of blood T cell repertoires in COVID-19. Sequencing used immunoSEQ multiplex PCR; TCRdb keeps in-frame clones, though not all of them. The data contain roughly 34,000 clones, about 80% of them seen just once; the ten biggest clones take up about an eighth. Sequencing used peripheral blood. These receptors were collected from a woman aged 70-85 years with acute or convalescent COVID-19.

The rearrangement joins TRBV28 to TRBJ2-7, with 8 bases aligning to TRBD1. CDR3 length: 15 amino acids. Germline CDR1 and CDR2: MDHEN and SYDVKM. V lost 6 bases to trimming and J lost 4 bases; unmatched junction nucleotides: 11. The chain's CDR3 is CASSPLTGAFYEQYF. CDR3 DNA: TGTGCCAGCAGCCCTTTGACAGGGGCCTTTTACGAGCAGTACTTC.

V is TRBV29-1 and J is TRBJ1-2; 7 nucleotides align to TRBD1. This CDR3 is built from 13 residues. Germline loops: CDR1 SQVTM, CDR2 ANQGSEA. The junction had 8 bases not matched to a gene; V was cut back by 7 bases and J by 3 bases. CDR3 in amino acids: CSAAGGIDYGYTF. CDR3 in DNA: TGCAGCGCCGCAGGGGGGATAGACTATGGCTACACCTTC.

The chain combines TRBV5-1 with TRBJ2-3, with a weak D call TRBD2 (5 bases). CDR3 length: 15 amino acids. Trimming removed 2 bases at V and 2 bases at J, with 12 bases between. The germline CDR1 and CDR2 sequences are SGHRS and YFSETQ. This CDR3 is CASSLPDGLTDTQYF. The DNA for the CDR3 is TGCGCCAGCAGCTTACCGGACGGACTCACAGATACGCAGTATTTT.

This chain joins TRBV28 and TRBJ1-2; D may be TRBD1 (6 bases). The V gene's germline CDR1 is MDHEN and CDR2 SYDVKM. The V end lost 9 bases, the J end lost 5 bases, and 25 bases lay between the germline ends. The CDR3 is made up of 16 amino acids. The CDR3 spells CASTPAAGDMTYGYTF. DNA of the CDR3: TGTGCCAGTACCCCGGCGGCAGGGGACATGACTTATGGCTACACCTTC.

The chain has TRBV28 and TRBJ2-1, with D tentatively TRBD1 (5 bases). Per the germline V gene, CDR1 is MDHEN and CDR2 is SYDVKM. With 2 bases removed from V and 10 bases from J, the gap between germline ends came to 9 bases. The CDR3 length is 12 residues. The CDR3 protein is CASSLAQGEQFF. In DNA form, the CDR3 reads TGTGCCAGCAGTTTAGCCCAGGGCGAGCAGTTCTTC.

This clone has a single count. The V call is TRBV5-4, the J call TRBJ1-3; D is possibly TRBD1 (5 bases). V gave up 0 bases and J gave up 0 bases, with 10 bases separating them. The CDR3 extends over 16 amino acids. Per germline, CDR1 SGHNT and CDR2 YYREEE (reference sequence). The CDR3 protein is CASSLGRDFSGNTIYF. CDR3 DNA sequence: TGTGCCAGCAGCTTGGGCAGGGACTTCTCTGGAAACACCATATATTTT.

The genes are TRBV15 and TRBJ2-7, with 12 bases lining up with TRBD2. This CDR3 has 17 residues. Germline assignment: CDR1 LNHNV and CDR2 YYDKDF (reference sequence). V lost 1 base to trimming and J lost 2 bases; unmatched junction nucleotides: 6. CDR3 sequence reads: CATSRGASGRVPYEQYF. CDR3 nucleotide sequence: TGTGCCACCAGCAGAGGGGCTAGCGGGAGGGTACCCTACGAGCAGTACTTC.

The genes are TRBV4-2 and TRBJ2-7; a possible D gene is TRBD2 (5 bases). Trimming took off 0 bases at V and 4 bases at J, with 10 bases between the two ends. The length of the CDR3 is 14 residues. CDR1 and CDR2 from the germline V gene are LGHNA and YNFKEQ. CDR3 sequence (DNA): TGTGCCAGCAGCCAAGATCGGGGTTCATACGAGCAGTACTTC. Translating gives CASSQDRGSYEQYF.

The rearrangement joins TRBV10-2 to TRBJ2-7; the D gene is possibly TRBD1 (6 bases). The CDR3 sequence is 14 residues long. Germline CDR1 is WSHSY and CDR2 is SAAADI. Trimming shortened V by 5 bases and J by 2 bases, and 13 bases separated the two germline ends. In DNA, the CDR3 is TGCGCCAGCAGTTCCCAGGGGATCCCCTACGAGCAGTACTTC. Translation gives CASSSQGIPYEQYF.

V usage is TRBV18 and J usage is TRBJ1-2; TRBD1 matches 8 bases. There are 15 residues in the CDR3. Germline CDR1 reads KGHSH; CDR2 reads LQKENI. The trim removed 3 bases at V and 8 bases at J, leaving 11 bases unmatched. CDR3 nucleotides: TGTGCCAGCTCACCGCCGACGGGACAGGATAGGGGCTACACCTTC. Translating gives CASSPPTGQDRGYTF.